This entry lists 32 T cell receptor beta chains sequenced from one sample in a study of blood T cell repertoires in COVID-19. Method: immunoSEQ multiplex PCR; TCRdb's copy keeps in-frame clones and lacks some. The sample yields about 480,000 clones, over 75% seen once. The sequenced sample consisted of PBMCs or T cells enriched from blood (not recorded which). These TCRs come from a middle-aged woman who had recovered from COVID-19.

This clone was seen only a few times. V and J are TRBV27 and TRBJ1-1; TRBD1 might be the D (5 bases). The CDR3 totals 14 residues. Between the trimmed V and J ends, which lost 10 bases and 0 bases, there was a span of 15 bases. Per the germline V gene, CDR1 is MNHEY and CDR2 is SMNVEV (reference sequence). CDR3 region: CATSPRQMNTEAFF. CDR3 coding DNA: TGTGCCACCTCCCCCCGACAGATGAACACTGAAGCTTTCTTT.

The genes are TRBV7-2 and TRBJ1-1; 7 positions match TRBD1. CDR1 SGHTA and CDR2 FQGNSA come from the germline V gene. Unmatched junction bases numbered 4, after V lost 5 bases and J lost 1 base. The CDR3 extends over 14 amino acids. The DNA for the CDR3 is TGTGCCAGCAGCACCCGACAGGGGAACACTGAAGCTTTCTTT. This sequence encodes CASSTRQGNTEAFF.

The rearrangement uses TRBV7-2 and TRBJ2-5, with a possible D match to TRBD2 (6 bases). Trimming pared 2 bases from V and 5 bases from J, leaving 21 bases between. Germline V gene data show CDR1 as SGHTA and CDR2 as FQGNSA. CDR3 length: 17 amino acids. Here the CDR3 reads CASSLREAVSVGETQYF. CDR3 DNA: TGTGCCAGCAGCTTAAGGGAGGCCGTTTCGGTCGGGGAGACCCAGTACTTC.

The chain employs TRBV14 and TRBJ1-1, with TRBD1 matching 8 bases. Trimming cost V 1 base and J 11 bases; bases outside gene matches: 6. The CDR3 consists of 13 residues. Germline V gene lookup returns CDR1 SGHDN and CDR2 FVKESK. The CDR3 nucleotides are TGTGCCAGCAGCCAAGGGACAGGGTCGGTGGCTTTCTTT. Protein: CASSQGTGSVAFF. The entire variable domain, with the rest obtained from reference TRBV14 and TRBJ1-1, is as follows: EAGVTQFPSHSVIEKGQTVTLRCDPISGHDNLYWYRRVMGKEIKFLLHFVKESKQDESGMPNNRFLAERTGGTYSTLKVQPAELEDSGVYFCASSQGTGSVAFFGQGTRLTVV.

A remark on this clone: The identical CDR3 is also encoded by other nucleotide sequences in the sample. The rearrangement joins TRBV5-1 to TRBJ1-1; tentative D call: TRBD1 (5 bases). The CDR3 is 14 amino acids. Per germline, CDR1 SGHRS and CDR2 YFSETQ. The ends were cut back, 0 bases at V and 3 bases at J, with 9 bases in the middle. The CDR3 spells CASSLVQGDTEAFF. DNA for the CDR3: TGCGCCAGCAGCTTGGTTCAGGGCGACACTGAAGCTTTCTTT.

This chain uses TRBV2 with TRBJ2-3; D is ambiguous. The length of the CDR3 is 13 residues. CDR1 SNHLY and CDR2 FYNNEI come from the germline V gene. V was trimmed by 1 base and J by 5 bases, leaving 7 bases between them. CDR3 sequence (DNA): TGTGCCAGCAGTGAAGGGAGAGAAGATACGCAGTATTTT. Translated: CASSEGREDTQYF.

The chain joins TRBV19 to TRBJ1-4, with 9 bases aligning to TRBD1. J was trimmed by 10 bases and V by 5 bases; bases with no gene match: 5. The CDR3 covers 13 residues. The germline V gene encodes CDR1 LNHDA and CDR2 SQIVND (reference sequence). The CDR3 is CASSVLDRGKLFF. In DNA form, the CDR3 reads TGTGCCAGTAGTGTGCTGGACAGGGGAAAACTGTTTTTT. The entire variable domain, with the rest obtained from reference TRBV19 and TRBJ1-4, is as follows: DGGITQSPKYLFRKEGQNVTLSCEQNLNHDAMYWYRQDPGQGLRLIYYSQIVNDFQKGDIAEGYSVSREKKESFPLTVTSAQKNPTAFYLCASSVLDRGKLFFGSGTQLSVL.

In this sample, this clone turned up a few times. The chain couples TRBV19 to TRBJ1-6, with D perhaps TRBD1 (6 bases). Germline V gives CDR1 LNHDA, CDR2 SQIVND (reference sequence). The CDR3 is 16 amino acids. Deletions cut 7 bases from V and 9 bases from J, with 22 bases between. CDR3 in amino acids: CASTDAAGASGSPLHF. The CDR3 region has the DNA TGTGCCAGTACCGATGCAGCGGGGGCCTCGGGTTCACCCCTCCACTTT.

The genes are TRBV5-6 and TRBJ2-2; D might be TRBD1 (5 bases). V gave up 6 bases and J gave up 4 bases, with 22 bases separating them. The CDR3 runs to 17 residues. Per germline, CDR1 SGHDT and CDR2 YYEEEE. The CDR3 loop reads CASTAPQGRLITGELFF. As DNA, the CDR3 is TGTGCCAGCACCGCACCTCAGGGAAGACTTATCACCGGGGAGCTGTTTTTT.

The chain carries TRBV6-2 or TRBV6-3 and TRBJ1-4; TRBD1 might be the D (5 bases). Looked up from germline, CDR1 is MNHEY and CDR2 is SVGEGT. The CDR3 runs 15 residues. The V end lost 2 bases, the J end lost 3 bases, and 10 bases lay between the germline ends. The CDR3 bases are TGTGCCAGCAGTTACGAAGGGGCGGCTAATGAAAAACTGTTTTTT. Protein product: CASSYEGAANEKLFF.

J is TRBJ1-2 and V is TRBV19, with a weak D call TRBD1 (5 bases). Trimming took off 1 base at V and 7 bases at J, with 13 bases between the two ends. The CDR3 has 14 residues. In germline, CDR1 is LNHDA, CDR2 SQIVND (reference sequence). Written as DNA, the CDR3 is TGTGCCAGTAGTATAGTCGGCAGGGAGGGTGGCTACACCTTC. This gives the protein CASSIVGREGGYTF. The full variable domain, rest sourced from reference TRBV19 and TRBJ1-2, is DGGITQSPKYLFRKEGQNVTLSCEQNLNHDAMYWYRQDPGQGLRLIYYSQIVNDFQKGDIAEGYSVSREKKESFPLTVTSAQKNPTAFYLCASSIVGREGGYTFGSGTRLTVV.

The chain recombines TRBV29-1 with TRBJ1-4; D not certain. V was cut by 5 bases and J by 8 bases, with 6 bases left in between. Germline CDR1 reads SQVTM; CDR2 reads ANQGSEA. The length of the CDR3 is 10 residues. Here the CDR3 reads CSVLGEKLFF. The CDR3 bases are TGCAGCGTTCTAGGAGAAAAACTGTTTTTT.

V gene TRBV24-1 combines with J gene TRBJ1-5, with D unresolved. The V gene lost 0 bases and the J gene lost 4 bases, with 6 bases spanning the gap. Germline lookup yields CDR1 KGHDR and CDR2 SFDVKD. The CDR3 contains 14 residues. CDR3 bases: TGTGCCACCAGTGATTTGGGCGGAAATCAGCCCCAGCATTTT. Protein sequence: CATSDLGGNQPQHF.

This sequence joins TRBV5-4 and TRBJ2-3; 7 bases match TRBD1. The germline V gene encodes CDR1 SGHNT and CDR2 YYREEE (reference sequence). V shed 6 bases and J 5 bases; nucleotides not matched to a gene: 12. The CDR3 runs to 15 residues. CDR3 sequence reads: CASNLRQGAGDTQYF. CDR3 bases: TGTGCCAGCAACCTACGACAGGGCGCGGGAGATACGCAGTATTTT.

The rearrangement links TRBV5-1 to TRBJ1-3; no definite D call. The germline V gene has CDR1 SGHRS and CDR2 YFSETQ. Trimming removed 4 bases at V and 1 base at J, with 15 bases between. The CDR3 contains 16 residues. This chain's CDR3 is CASSTQPGGSGNTIYF. The CDR3 region has the DNA TGCGCCAGCAGCACCCAACCCGGAGGGTCTGGAAACACCATATATTTT.

Comment on this clone: The junction differs from germline at one of its ends, possibly a read error. V usage is TRBV3-1 (or the pseudogene TRBV3-2) and J usage is TRBJ2-4; D is undetermined. Looked up from germline, CDR1 is LGHDT and CDR2 is YNNKEL (reference sequence). The CDR3 runs to 18 residues. The CDR3 DNA reads as TGTGCCAGCAGCCAAGGGTCTGGCCAGTCAATAGCCAAAAACATTCAGTGCTTC. As protein: CASSQGSGQSIAKNIQCF.

Only one count was recorded for this clone. The chain joins TRBV7-9 to TRBJ1-1; 7 bases map to TRBD1. Germline CDR1 is SEHNR and CDR2 is FQNEAQ (reference sequence). The V and J ends lost 1 base and 3 bases, in that order; junction bases with no gene match: 5. The CDR3 covers 15 residues. CDR3 nucleotides: TGTGCCAGCAGCTTAGAAGGGGGCTGGTACACTGAAGCTTTCTTT. It specifies CASSLEGGWYTEAFF.

The V gene is TRBV7-2, the J gene TRBJ2-3, with D uncertain. CDR1 is SGHTA, CDR2 FQGNSA, per germline. The CDR3 runs 12 residues. The V end lost 2 bases, the J end lost 4 bases, and 4 bases lay between the germline ends. DNA of the CDR3: TGTGCCAGCAGCTTATCCGCAGATACGCAGTATTTT. This codes for CASSLSADTQYF.

The rearrangement joins TRBV7-9 to TRBJ2-1; 7 bases are shared with TRBD2. Trimming removed 1 base from V and 0 bases from J; junction bases left unmatched: 12. In germline, CDR1 is SEHNR, CDR2 FQNEAQ (reference sequence). This CDR3 has 19 amino acids. The chain's CDR3 is CASSLVPRASGSSYNEQFF. The CDR3 coding sequence is TGTGCCAGCAGCTTAGTCCCACGAGCTAGCGGTAGCTCCTACAATGAGCAGTTCTTC.

This clone was seen just once. The chain has TRBV6-6 and TRBJ1-5; no definite D call. V lost 8 bases to trimming and J lost 0 bases, with 17 bases between them. CDR1 and CDR2 (germline): MNHNY, SVGAGI (reference sequence). The CDR3 spans 16 residues. The CDR3 bases are TGTGCCAGCGAGGCCAGAGAGACTCATAGCAATCAGCCCCAGCATTTT. Translation: CASEARETHSNQPQHF.

J is TRBJ1-2 and V is TRBV5-6, with D perhaps TRBD1 (6 bases). Germline V CDR1 and CDR2: SGHDT, YYEEEE. Deletions cut 3 bases from V and 0 bases from J, with 12 bases between. This CDR3 region has 15 residues. CDR3 region: CASSSRRGTNYGYTF. CDR3 in DNA: TGTGCCAGCAGCTCCCGCAGGGGAACTAACTATGGCTACACCTTC.

This clone appeared a few times. V and J are TRBV2 and TRBJ1-5, with a weak D call TRBD1 (6 bases). The CDR3 covers 14 residues. The V gene's germline CDR1 is SNHLY and CDR2 FYNNEI. Trimming stripped 1 base from V and 5 bases from J, with 9 bases between. CDR3 sequence (DNA): TGTGCCAGCAGTGAAGGACAGGAACATCAGCCCCAGCATTTT. This codes for CASSEGQEHQPQHF.

This chain uses TRBV3-1 (or the pseudogene TRBV3-2) with TRBJ1-4; a weak D match, TRBD1 (6 bases). The V end was cut by 1 base, the J end by 6 bases, with 9 bases between. This CDR3 contains 14 residues. Germline V gives CDR1 LGHDT, CDR2 YNNKEL (reference sequence). In DNA form, the CDR3 reads TGTGCCAGCAGCCAAGCAAGGGGGTATGAAAAACTGTTTTTT. Amino acid sequence: CASSQARGYEKLFF.

The V and J genes are TRBV2 and TRBJ2-7; D perhaps matches TRBD1 (6 bases). This CDR3 comprises 15 residues. Germline loops: CDR1 SNHLY, CDR2 FYNNEI. V lost 4 bases and J lost 2, with 15 bases in between. CDR3 nucleotides: TGTGCCAGCAGTGCATCCGGGACACCTACCTACGAGCAGTACTTC. Encoded protein: CASSASGTPTYEQYF. The full variable domain, rest sourced from reference TRBV2 and TRBJ2-7, is EPEVTQTPSHQVTQMGQEVILRCVPISNHLYFYWYRQILGQKVEFLVSFYNNEISEKSEIFDDQFSVERPDGSNFTLKIRSTKLEDSAMYFCASSASGTPTYEQYFGPGTRLTVT.

The chain carries TRBV12-3 or TRBV12-4 and TRBJ1-2; 7 bases are shared with TRBD1. CDR3 length: 13 residues. The V gene end was trimmed by 6 bases and the J gene end by 4 bases; junction bases not matched to a gene: 5. CDR3 region: CASSPTGAYGYTF. The CDR3 DNA sequence: TGTGCCAGCAGCCCCACAGGGGCCTATGGCTACACCTTC.

This rearrangement joins TRBV29-1 to TRBJ1-2, with TRBD1 matching 9 bases. Losses at the gene ends were 7 bases for V and 6 bases for J; bases not matched to a gene: 6. The germline V gene has CDR1 SQVTM and CDR2 ANQGSEA. The CDR3 covers 12 residues. CDR3 nucleotides: TGCAGCGCCAACAGGGGGCAGAATGGCTACACCTTC. This translates into CSANRGQNGYTF.

The CDR3 DNA is TGTGCCAGCAGCGCACATACAGAGCCCTCTGGGGCCAACGTCCTGACTTTC. This encodes CASSAHTEPSGANVLTF. The rearrangement joins TRBV9 to TRBJ2-6; no reliable D call. The CDR3 has 17 amino acids. The germline V and J ends were trimmed by 3 bases and 0 bases, with 13 bases remaining between them. Looked up from germline, CDR1 is SGDLS and CDR2 is YYNGEE.

The V call is TRBV9, the J call TRBJ2-1; TRBD2 matches at 12 bases. The V segment lost 4 bases and the J segment 8 bases; nucleotides outside the gene matches: 13. CDR3 size: 17 residues. Germline values: CDR1 SGDLS, CDR2 YYNGEE. The CDR3 sequence is CASSPHHLAGGLHEQFF. The DNA of the CDR3 is TGTGCCAGCAGCCCTCACCACCTAGCGGGAGGGTTGCATGAGCAGTTCTTC.

The rearrangement uses TRBV28 and TRBJ2-5; D is possibly TRBD2 (5 bases). Germline V lookup: CDR1 MDHEN, CDR2 SYDVKM. Trimming took off 5 bases at V and 9 bases at J, with 19 bases between the two ends. This CDR3 spans 14 amino acids. The CDR3 DNA sequence: TGTGCCAGCAGTCATATACTAGAACTGGAAGCCCAGTACTTC. Translation gives CASSHILELEAQYF.

The V and J genes are TRBV27 and TRBJ2-1; 7 bases agree with TRBD2. Germline CDR1 and CDR2: MNHEY and SMNVEV (reference sequence). This CDR3 is built from 15 residues. The V and J ends lost 4 bases and 2 bases, in that order; junction bases with no gene match: 5. The CDR3: CASSWAGDTYNEQFF. The CDR3 DNA reads as TGTGCCAGCAGTTGGGCGGGAGACACCTACAATGAGCAGTTCTTC.

V gene TRBV7-2 combines with J gene TRBJ1-6; D unclear. This CDR3 spans 13 amino acids. Trimming removed 5 bases at V and 7 bases at J, with 9 bases between. Looked up from germline, CDR1 is SGHTA and CDR2 is FQGNSA. The CDR3 bases are TGTGCCAGCAGCCGGTCCCCGAATTCACCCCTCCACTTT. Translating it yields CASSRSPNSPLHF.

The rearrangement links TRBV14 to TRBJ2-5; TRBD2 aligns across 8 bases. Trimming cost V 0 bases and J 2 bases; bases outside gene matches: 5. This CDR3 contains 16 residues. Germline V gene data show CDR1 as SGHDN and CDR2 as FVKESK. The CDR3 DNA reads TGTGCCAGCAGCCAAGATGTTCAGCGGGGGCAAGAGACCCAGTACTTC. Protein: CASSQDVQRGQETQYF.